Described below is a single T cell receptor (beta chain) sequence and its context. What it recognizes is unknown. This record comes from a study of cytomegalovirus exposure and HLA in healthy donors. Study outcomes and limitations: Segments of the TCR beta V type were, in most cases, productive about 90% or about 30% of the time in an earlier analysis.

V was shortened by 8 bases and J by 1 base, with 17 bases between the two germline ends. The germline V gene encodes CDR1 MNHEY and CDR2 SVGAGI. The CDR3 length is 15 residues. Use of 60 Vbeta and 13 Jbeta primers characterized the PCR. This table comes from immunoSEQ multiplex PCR, and its TCRdb copy is limited to in-frame clones, with some not included. This table holds some 150,000 clones, roughly 80% found once. The sequence came from a woman aged 40-49 years in good health and CMV-seronegative. This rearrangement joins TRBV6-5 to TRBJ1-2; perhaps TRBD1 as D (6 bases). Material: PBMCs. CDR3 nucleotides: TGTGCCAGCCCTTTTCGAGGGGGGGATAACTATGGCTACACCTTC. Translation: CASPFRGGDNYGYTF.